The rows below give T cell receptor beta chains drawn from one sample of a study of OX40 agonist ivuxolimab in advanced cancers. Here immunoSEQ multiplex PCR was the method, and the copy in TCRdb shows in-frame clones only, minus some. The profile shows 55,000 to 75,000 clones, roughly 87% of them singletons. The sequencing used CD4+ or CD8+ T cells sorted from blood, collected in a trial of the OX40 agonist ivuxolimab. The receptors derive from an adult with an advanced solid tumor such as melanoma, head and neck, liver or kidney cancer. CDR3s include the opening cysteine and the closing phenylalanine or tryptophan. Each record gives: D gene, J gene, V gene, clone size, CDR3 DNA, CDR3 protein. The D gene is left open where the match is weak. Only part of the rows carry a size: once, few, many, or a class if the clone is expanded.

TRBD2,TRBJ2-1,TRBV5-8,once,TGTGCCAGCAGCTCCGGACTAGCTCTCAGCTCCTACAATGAGCAGTTCTTC,CASSSGLALSSYNEQFF
NA,TRBJ2-2,TRBV5-1,NA,TGCGCCAGCAGCCCCGTTACTCCCGCGGAGCTGTTTTTT,CASSPVTPAELFF
NA,TRBJ1-4,TRBV7-2,NA,TGTGCCAGCAGCCTAAGTATATCTGGCGGGAGCGAAAAACTGTTTTTT,CASSLSISGGSEKLFF
TRBD1,TRBJ1-6,TRBV5-1,NA,TGCGCCAGCAGCACGACAGGGGACGCCTATAATTCACCCCTCCACTTT,CASSTTGDAYNSPLHF
NA,TRBJ1-5,TRBV5-1,NA,TGCGCCAGCAGTCCAATGGGGGTAGGGCAGCCCCAGCATTTT,CASSPMGVGQPQHF
TRBD1,TRBJ1-4,TRBV29-1,NA,TGCAGCGTTGACAGGGGGCTCGGGGAAAAACTGTTTTTT,CSVDRGLGEKLFF
TRBD1,TRBJ2-7,TRBV7-2,NA,TGTGCCAGCAGCTTAGCGGCAGGGGGCTACGAGCAGTACTTC,CASSLAAGGYEQYF
NA,TRBJ2-5,TRBV20-1,NA,TGCAGTGCTAAGGCGGAGACCCAGTACTTC,CSAKAETQYF
TRBD1,TRBJ2-7,TRBV6-1,NA,TGTGCCAGCAGTGCGAACACAGGGGCCGCTTTTTACGAGCAGTACTTC,CASSANTGAAFYEQYF
NA,TRBJ1-3,TRBV4-1,NA,TGCGCCAGCAGCCCGGACGGCTCTGGAAACACCATATATTTT,CASSPDGSGNTIYF